This T cell receptor (beta chain) originates from a study of CD8+CD57+ T cells in acquired aplastic anemia. Whole-study results and caveats: Some 31 CD8+ CDR3 sequences were shared between patients and controls.

This clonotype was observed many times. Its antigen is not known. Using genomic DNA as the template, TCR beta VDJ and CDR3 profiling was carried out. TCRdb fed the reads into MiXCR, producing one record per CDR3 protein. The table lists fewer than 250,000 distinct CDR3 sequences, around 46% of them singletons, with about 7.8% in the top ten. With V trimmed by 1 base and J by 7 bases, 8 bases remained unmatched. The length of the CDR3 is 15 residues. Germline V gene sequence: CDR1 DFQATT, CDR2 SNEGSKA (reference sequence). Previously, flow cytometry had revealed CD8+CD57+ cell expansion in the patients chosen for sequencing. Each patient carried a diagnosis of severe acquired aplastic anemia.

The material sequenced was sorted CD4+, CD8+, or CD8+CD57+ T cells (not recorded which) from PBMCs. This TCR was recovered from a human donor with aplastic anemia. The gene calls are TRBV20-1 and TRBJ2-1; 9 bases fit TRBD2. This chain's CDR3 is CSARVPGLANNEQFF. The CDR3 coding sequence is TGCAGTGCTAGAGTACCGGGACTAGCTAATAATGAGCAGTTCTTC.